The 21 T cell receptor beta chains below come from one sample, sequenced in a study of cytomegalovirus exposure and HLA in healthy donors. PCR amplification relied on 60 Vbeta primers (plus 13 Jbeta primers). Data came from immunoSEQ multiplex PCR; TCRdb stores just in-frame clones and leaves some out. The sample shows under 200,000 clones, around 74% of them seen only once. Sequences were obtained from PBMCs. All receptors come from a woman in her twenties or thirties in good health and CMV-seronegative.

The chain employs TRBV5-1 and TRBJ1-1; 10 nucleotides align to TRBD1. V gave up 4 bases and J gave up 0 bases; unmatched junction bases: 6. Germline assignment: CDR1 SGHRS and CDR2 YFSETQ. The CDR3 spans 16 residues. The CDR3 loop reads CASSPRQGAMNTEAFF. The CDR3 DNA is TGCGCCAGCAGCCCCCGACAGGGGGCCATGAACACTGAAGCTTTCTTT.

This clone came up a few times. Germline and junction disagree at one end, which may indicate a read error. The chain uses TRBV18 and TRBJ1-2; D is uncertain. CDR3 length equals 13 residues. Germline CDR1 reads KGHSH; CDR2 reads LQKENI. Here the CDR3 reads CASSPPRGGASNF. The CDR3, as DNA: TGTGCCAGCTCTCCCCCCCGCGGCGGAGCCAGTAACTTC.

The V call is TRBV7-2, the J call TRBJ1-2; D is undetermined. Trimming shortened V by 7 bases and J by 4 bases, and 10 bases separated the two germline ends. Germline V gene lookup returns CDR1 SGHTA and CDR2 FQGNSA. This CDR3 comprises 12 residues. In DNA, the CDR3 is TGTGCCAGCACCCGGGATTCCTATGGCTACACCTTC. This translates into CASTRDSYGYTF.

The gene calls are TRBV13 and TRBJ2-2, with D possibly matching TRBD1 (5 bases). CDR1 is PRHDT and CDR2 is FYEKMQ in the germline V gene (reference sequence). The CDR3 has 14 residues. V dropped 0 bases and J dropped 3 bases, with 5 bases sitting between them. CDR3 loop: CASSLGGDTGELFF. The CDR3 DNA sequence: TGTGCCAGCAGCTTAGGAGGGGACACCGGGGAGCTGTTTTTT. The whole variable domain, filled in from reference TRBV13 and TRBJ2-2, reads AAGVIQSPRHLIKEKRETATLKCYPIPRHDTVYWYQQGPGQDPQFLISFYEKMQSDKGSIPDRFSAQQFSDYHSELNMSSLELGDSALYFCASSLGGDTGELFFGEGSRLTVL.

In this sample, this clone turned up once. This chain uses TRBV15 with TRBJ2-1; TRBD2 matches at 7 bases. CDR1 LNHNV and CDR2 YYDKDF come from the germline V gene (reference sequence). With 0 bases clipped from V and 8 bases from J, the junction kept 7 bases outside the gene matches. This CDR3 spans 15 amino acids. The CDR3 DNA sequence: TGTGCCACCAGCAGAGATCGGGAGGCGACCGATGAGCAGTTCTTC. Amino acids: CATSRDREATDEQFF.

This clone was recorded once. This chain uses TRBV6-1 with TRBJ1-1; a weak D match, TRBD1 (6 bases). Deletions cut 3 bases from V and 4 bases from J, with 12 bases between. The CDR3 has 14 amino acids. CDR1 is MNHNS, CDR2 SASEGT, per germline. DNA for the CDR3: TGTGCCAGCAGTGACTGGGGGCTAACCACTGAAGCTTTCTTT. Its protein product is CASSDWGLTTEAFF.

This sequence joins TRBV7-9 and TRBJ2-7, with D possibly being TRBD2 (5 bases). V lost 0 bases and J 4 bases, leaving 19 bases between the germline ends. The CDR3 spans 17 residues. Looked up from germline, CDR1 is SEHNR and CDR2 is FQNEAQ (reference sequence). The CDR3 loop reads CASSLAEATVDLYEQYF. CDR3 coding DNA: TGTGCCAGCAGCTTAGCGGAGGCTACCGTAGATCTTTACGAGCAGTACTTC.

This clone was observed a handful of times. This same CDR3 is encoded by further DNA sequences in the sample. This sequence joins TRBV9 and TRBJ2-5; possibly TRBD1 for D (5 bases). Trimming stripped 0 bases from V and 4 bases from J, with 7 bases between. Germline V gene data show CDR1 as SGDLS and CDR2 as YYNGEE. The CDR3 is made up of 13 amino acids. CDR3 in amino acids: CASSVGGGETQYF. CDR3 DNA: TGTGCCAGCAGCGTAGGGGGCGGAGAGACCCAGTACTTC. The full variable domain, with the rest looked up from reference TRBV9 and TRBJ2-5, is DSGVTQTPKHLITATGQRVTLRCSPRSGDLSVYWYQQSLDQGLQFLIQYYNGEERAKGNILERFSAQQFPDLHSELNLSSLELGDSALYFCASSVGGGETQYFGPGTRLLVL.

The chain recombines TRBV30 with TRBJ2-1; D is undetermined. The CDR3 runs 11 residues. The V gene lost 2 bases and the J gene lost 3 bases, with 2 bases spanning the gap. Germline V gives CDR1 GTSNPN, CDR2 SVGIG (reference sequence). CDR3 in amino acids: CAWSHYNEQFF. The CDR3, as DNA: TGTGCCTGGAGTCACTACAATGAGCAGTTCTTC.

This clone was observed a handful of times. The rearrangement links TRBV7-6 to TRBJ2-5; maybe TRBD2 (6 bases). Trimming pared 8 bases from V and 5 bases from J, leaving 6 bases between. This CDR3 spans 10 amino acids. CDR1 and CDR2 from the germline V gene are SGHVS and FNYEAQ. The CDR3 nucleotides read TGTGCCAGCGCGGGGGAGACCCAGTACTTC. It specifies CASAGETQYF.

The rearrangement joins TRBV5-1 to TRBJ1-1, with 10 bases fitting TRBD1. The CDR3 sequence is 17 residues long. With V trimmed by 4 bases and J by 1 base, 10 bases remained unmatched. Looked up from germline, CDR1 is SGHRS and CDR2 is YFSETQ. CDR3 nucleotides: TGCGCCAGCAGCAGATCGGGACAGGGGATAGAGAACACTGAAGCTTTCTTT. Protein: CASSRSGQGIENTEAFF. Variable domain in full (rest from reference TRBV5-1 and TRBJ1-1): KAGVTQTPRYLIKTRGQQVTLSCSPISGHRSVSWYQQTPGQGLQFLFEYFSETQRNKGNFPGRFSGRQFSNSRSEMNVSTLELGDSALYLCASSRSGQGIENTEAFFGQGTRLTVV.

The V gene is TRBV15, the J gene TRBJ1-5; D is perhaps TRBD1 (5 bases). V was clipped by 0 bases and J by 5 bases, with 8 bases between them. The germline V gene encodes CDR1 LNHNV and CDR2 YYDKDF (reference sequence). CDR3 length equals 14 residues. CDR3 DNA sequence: TGTGCCACCAGCAGAGAGGGGGGGGATCAGCCCCAGCATTTT. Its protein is CATSREGGDQPQHF.

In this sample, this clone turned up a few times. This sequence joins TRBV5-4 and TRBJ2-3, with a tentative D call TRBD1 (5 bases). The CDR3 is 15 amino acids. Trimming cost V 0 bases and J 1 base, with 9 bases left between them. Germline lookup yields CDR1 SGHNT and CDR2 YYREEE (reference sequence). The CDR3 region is CASSLVLQGTDTQYF. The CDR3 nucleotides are TGTGCCAGCAGCTTGGTCTTACAGGGCACAGATACGCAGTATTTT.

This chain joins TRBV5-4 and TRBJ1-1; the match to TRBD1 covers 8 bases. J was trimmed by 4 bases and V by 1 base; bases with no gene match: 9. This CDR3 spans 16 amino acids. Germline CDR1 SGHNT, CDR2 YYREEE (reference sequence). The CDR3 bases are TGTGCCAGCAGCTTGAAGACGCGGACAGGGCTCACTGAAGCTTTCTTT. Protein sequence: CASSLKTRTGLTEAFF.

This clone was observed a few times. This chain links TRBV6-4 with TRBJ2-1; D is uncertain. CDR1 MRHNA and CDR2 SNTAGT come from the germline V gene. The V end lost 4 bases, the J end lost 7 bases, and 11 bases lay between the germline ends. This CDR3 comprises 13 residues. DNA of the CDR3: TGTGCCAGCAGTGTACGTTCCGAGAATGAGCAGTTCTTC. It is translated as CASSVRSENEQFF.

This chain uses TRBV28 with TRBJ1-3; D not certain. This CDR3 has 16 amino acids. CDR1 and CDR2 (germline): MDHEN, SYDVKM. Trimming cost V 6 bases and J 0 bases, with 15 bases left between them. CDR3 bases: TGTGCCAGCAGCCCTCGACTCAGCCTCTCTGGAAACACCATATATTTT. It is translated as CASSPRLSLSGNTIYF.

Written as DNA, the CDR3 is TGTGCCAGCAGCTCACCGGACAGAGGGGATAGTGGCTACACCTTC. Protein product: CASSSPDRGDSGYTF. The V gene is TRBV7-9, the J gene TRBJ1-2, with D possibly matching TRBD1 (6 bases). V lost 4 bases, J lost 7 bases, and 19 bases lay in between. CDR3 length equals 15 residues. Germline V lookup: CDR1 SEHNR, CDR2 FQNEAQ (reference sequence). Variable domain in full (rest from reference TRBV7-9 and TRBJ1-2): DTGVSQNPRHKITKRGQNVTFRCDPISEHNRLYWYRQTLGQGPEFLTYFQNEAQLEKSRLLSDRFSAERPKGSFSTLEIQRTEQGDSAMYLCASSSPDRGDSGYTFGSGTRLTVV.

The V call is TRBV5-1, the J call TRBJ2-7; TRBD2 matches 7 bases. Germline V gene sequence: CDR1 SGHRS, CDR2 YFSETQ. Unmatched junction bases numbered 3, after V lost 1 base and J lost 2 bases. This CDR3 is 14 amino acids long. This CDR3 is CASSLTAGAYEQYF. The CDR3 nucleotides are TGCGCCAGCAGCTTGACTGCGGGAGCCTACGAGCAGTACTTC.

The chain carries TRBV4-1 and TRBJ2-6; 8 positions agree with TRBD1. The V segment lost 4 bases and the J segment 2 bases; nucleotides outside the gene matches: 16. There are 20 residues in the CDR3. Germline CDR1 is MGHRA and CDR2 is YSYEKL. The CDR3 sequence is CASSPGAGDRMLAGANVLTF. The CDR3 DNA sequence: TGCGCCAGCAGCCCAGGGGCCGGGGACAGGATGTTAGCTGGGGCCAACGTCCTGACTTTC.

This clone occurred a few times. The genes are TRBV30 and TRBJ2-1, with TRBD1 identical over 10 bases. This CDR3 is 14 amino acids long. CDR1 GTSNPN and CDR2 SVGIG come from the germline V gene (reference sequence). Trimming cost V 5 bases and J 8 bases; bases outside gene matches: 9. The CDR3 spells CAWLAGQGFDEQFF. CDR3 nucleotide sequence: TGTGCCTGGTTAGCGGGACAGGGGTTTGATGAGCAGTTCTTC.

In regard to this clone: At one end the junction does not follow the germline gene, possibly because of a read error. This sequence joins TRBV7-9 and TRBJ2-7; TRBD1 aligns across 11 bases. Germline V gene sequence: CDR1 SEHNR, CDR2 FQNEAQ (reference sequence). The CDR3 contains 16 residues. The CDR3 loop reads CSSSPSRGQGAYEQYF. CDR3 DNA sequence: TGTTCCAGCAGCCCTAGTCGGGGACAGGGGGCCTACGAGCAGTACTTC.